This entry is about one TCR beta chain. Its cognate antigen is unknown. The CDR3 length is 11 residues. Germline V CDR1 and CDR2: DFQATT, SNEGSKA (reference sequence). The sample belongs to a study of post-analysis software for immune sequencing data. Study as a whole: Relapsing-remitting, secondary progressive and progressive-relapsing multiple sclerosis courses were included.

Broader study findings: When compared against controls, multiple sclerosis patients showed significantly lower normalized Chao1 diversity. Same-batch preparations were strongly co-clustered by F measure. A handful of TRBV segments were significantly more frequent in patients than in controls. TRBV5-6, TRBV5-1 and TRBV20-1 were among these segments.

cDNA libraries of TCR beta carried unique molecular identifiers. One entry per CDR3 protein, called by TCRdb with MiXCR from the PCR reads. The sample has about 430,000 distinct CDR3 sequences, about 39% seen once. J is TRBJ1-4 and V is TRBV20-1, with 8 bases that match TRBD1. Sequencing was performed on blood. This TCR came from a girl aged 2 to 9 with multiple sclerosis. The CDR3 sequence: CSGQGGEKLFF. As DNA, the CDR3 is TGCAGCGGACAGGGCGGTGAAAAACTGTTTTTT.